These T cell receptor beta chains were read from a single sample in a study of T-cell reconstitution after alpha-beta-depleted transplantation in children. MiXCR, run by TCRdb on the PCR reads, gives a single entry per CDR3 protein. The table includes hundreds of thousands of distinct CDR3 sequences, roughly 10% detected once. The specimen was PBMCs, collected before TCRalphabeta/CD19-depleted stem cell transplant. The source is a child aged 2 to 10 with inherited bone marrow failure, due to receive a stem cell transplant. Both conserved end residues are part of each CDR3. A D gene is named only where the DNA matches it firmly.

>TRBV7-9|TRBD2|TRBJ2-2
CASSLAGLAGEGELFF
>TRBV29-1|.|TRBJ1-5
CSVRGGSGPQHF
>TRBV9|.|TRBJ2-1
CASSVRGGSSYNEQFF
>TRBV7-9|.|TRBJ2-7
CASRSTNGDYEQYF
>TRBV7-8|.|TRBJ2-7
CASSLSLLRPYEQYF
>TRBV27|.|TRBJ1-2
CASSFAVGALDYGYTF
>TRBV28|.|TRBJ1-5
CASKPIIGRQPQHF
>TRBV27|.|TRBJ1-5
CASSLSGFNQPQHF
>TRBV4-3|.|TRBJ1-5
CASSQEGFQPQHF
>TRBV29-1|.|TRBJ2-7
CSVGEGSSYEQYF
>TRBV20-1|TRBD2|TRBJ2-1
CSARDGRGYNEQFF
>TRBV27|.|TRBJ1-5
CASSLVGTRNQPQHF
>TRBV11-2|.|TRBJ1-3
CASSTLQGDGNTIYF
>TRBV5-6|.|TRBJ2-5
CASSFQIGNRETQYF
>TRBV6-5|.|TRBJ1-1
CASSYGQGEAFF